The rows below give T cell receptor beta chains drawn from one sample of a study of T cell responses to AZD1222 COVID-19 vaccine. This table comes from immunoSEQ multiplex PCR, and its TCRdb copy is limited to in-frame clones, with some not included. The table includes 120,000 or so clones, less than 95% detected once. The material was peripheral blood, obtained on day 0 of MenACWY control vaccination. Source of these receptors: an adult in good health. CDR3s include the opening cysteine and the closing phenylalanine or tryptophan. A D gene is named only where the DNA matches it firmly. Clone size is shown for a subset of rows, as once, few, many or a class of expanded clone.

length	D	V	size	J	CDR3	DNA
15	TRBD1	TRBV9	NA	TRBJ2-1	CASSARTGVINEQFF	TGTGCCAGCAGCGCGCGGACAGGGGTAATCAATGAGCAGTTCTTC
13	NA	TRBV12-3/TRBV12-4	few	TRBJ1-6	CASSFGGDSPLHF	TGTGCCAGCAGTTTCGGCGGAGACTCACCCCTCCACTTT
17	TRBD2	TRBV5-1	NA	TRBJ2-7	CASSLVPLAGGSYEQYF	TGCGCCAGCAGCTTGGTCCCACTAGCGGGAGGTTCTTACGAGCAGTACTTC
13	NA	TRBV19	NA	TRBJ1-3	CATRSLSGNTIYF	TGTGCCACCAGGAGTCTATCTGGAAACACCATATATTTT
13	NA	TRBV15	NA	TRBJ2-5	CATSRDLQETQYF	TGTGCCACCAGCCGGGACCTACAAGAGACCCAGTACTTC
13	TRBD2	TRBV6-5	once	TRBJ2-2	CASSRGGTGELFF	TGTGCCAGCAGTCGCGGGGGCACCGGGGAGCTGTTTTTT
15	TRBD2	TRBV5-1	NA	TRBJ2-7	CASSPLAGPTYEQYF	TGCGCCAGCAGCCCACTAGCGGGGCCGACCTACGAGCAGTACTTC
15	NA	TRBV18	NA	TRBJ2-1	CASSPSDISYNEQFF	TGTGCCAGCTCACCGTCCGACATCTCCTACAATGAGCAGTTCTTC
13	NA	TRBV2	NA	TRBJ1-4	CATRAGPGEKLFF	TGTGCCACCCGGGCAGGGCCGGGTGAAAAACTGTTTTTT
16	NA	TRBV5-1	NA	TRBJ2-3	CASSLTRDTITDTQYF	TGCGCCAGCAGCTTGACCCGGGATACCATCACAGATACGCAGTATTTT
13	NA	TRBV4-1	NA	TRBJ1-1	CASSPFGNTEAFF	TGCGCCAGCAGCCCCTTCGGGAACACTGAAGCTTTCTTT
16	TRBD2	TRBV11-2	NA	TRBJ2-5	CASSLGTSGAGETQYF	TGTGCCAGCAGCCTCGGGACTAGCGGGGCCGGAGAGACCCAGTACTTC
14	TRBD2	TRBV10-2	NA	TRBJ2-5	CASRRTSVSETQYF	TGCGCCAGCAGGCGGACTAGCGTATCAGAGACCCAGTACTTC
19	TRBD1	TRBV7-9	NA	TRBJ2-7	CASSLAPTGGRLSSYEQYF	TGTGCCAGCAGCTTAGCGCCGACAGGGGGACGGTTAAGCTCCTACGAGCAGTACTTC
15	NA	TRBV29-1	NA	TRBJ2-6	CSVVPQSSGANVLTF	TGCAGCGTTGTGCCACAATCCTCTGGGGCCAACGTCCTGACTTTC
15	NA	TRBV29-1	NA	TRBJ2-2	CSVTRGRSATGELFF	TGCAGCGTTACGCGGGGCCGATCGGCCACCGGGGAGCTGTTTTTT
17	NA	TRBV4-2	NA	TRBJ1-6	CASTSGERTGENSPLHF	TGTGCCAGCACCTCCGGAGAGCGCACAGGAGAGAATTCACCCCTCCACTTT
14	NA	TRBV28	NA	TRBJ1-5	CASSYGQFNQPQHF	TGTGCCAGCAGTTATGGACAGTTCAATCAGCCCCAGCATTTT